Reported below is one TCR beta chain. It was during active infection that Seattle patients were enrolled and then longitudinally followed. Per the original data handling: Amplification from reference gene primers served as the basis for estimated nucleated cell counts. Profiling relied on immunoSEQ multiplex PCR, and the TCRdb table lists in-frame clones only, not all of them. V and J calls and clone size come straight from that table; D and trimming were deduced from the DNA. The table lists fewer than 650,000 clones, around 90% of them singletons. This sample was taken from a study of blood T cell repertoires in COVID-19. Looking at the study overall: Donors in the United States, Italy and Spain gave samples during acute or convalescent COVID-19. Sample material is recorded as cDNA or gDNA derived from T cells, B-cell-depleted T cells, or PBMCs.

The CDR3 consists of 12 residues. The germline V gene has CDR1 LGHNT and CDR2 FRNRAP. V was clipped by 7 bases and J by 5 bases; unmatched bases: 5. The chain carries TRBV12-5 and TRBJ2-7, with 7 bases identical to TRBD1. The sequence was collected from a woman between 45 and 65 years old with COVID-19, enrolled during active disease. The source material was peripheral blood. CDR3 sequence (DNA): TGTGCTAGTGTTGAAGGGGGCGACGAGCAGTACTTC. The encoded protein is CASVEGGDEQYF.